This T cell receptor (beta chain) appears in the sequencing data of a study of patients and donors after allogeneic stem cell transplantation. MiXCR, applied by TCRdb to the RT-PCR reads, yields one record per CDR3 protein. The sample consists of roughly 960,000 distinct CDR3 sequences, roughly 18% of them appearing once. J lost 4 bases, V lost 8 bases, and 9 bases had no gene match. This CDR3 has 14 residues. Germline CDR1 is SNHLY and CDR2 is FYNNEI. The TCR originated in a human donor who was either an allogeneic HSCT recipient or a stem cell or donor lymphocyte infusion donor (not recorded which). It is not recorded whose cells these are; they may come from a transplant donor. The rearrangement links TRBV2 to TRBJ2-5, with TRBD2 matching 8 bases. Sequenced material: blood, either unsorted or a sorted T cell fraction (not recorded which). CDR3 region: CASAPAGVLETQYF. CDR3 nucleotide sequence: TGTGCCAGCGCTCCAGCGGGAGTGTTAGAGACCCAGTACTTC.